The 27 T cell receptor beta chains listed next were all sequenced from one sample in a study of T cell responses to AZD1222 COVID-19 vaccine. Sequencing used immunoSEQ multiplex PCR; TCRdb keeps in-frame clones, though not all of them. Among roughly 190,000 clones listed, more than 80% were seen once. This material consisted of peripheral blood, taken 28 days after the second dose of the MenACWY control vaccine. The receptors derive from an adult who received the MenACWY meningococcal vaccine as a control.

V is TRBV12-3 or TRBV12-4 and J is TRBJ2-5; the D is unclear. CDR3 length equals 12 residues. V dropped 3 bases and J dropped 4 bases, with 6 bases sitting between them. CDR3 protein: CASSFSRETQYF. The CDR3 DNA reads as TGTGCCAGCAGTTTTTCCCGAGAGACCCAGTACTTC.

The chain couples TRBV5-1 to TRBJ1-4; perhaps TRBD1 as D (6 bases). Germline V gives CDR1 SGHRS, CDR2 YFSETQ. V was shortened by 4 bases and J by 2 bases, with 12 bases between the two germline ends. This CDR3 is built from 15 residues. The CDR3 coding sequence is TGCGCCAGCAGCACTACAGGGTTGACTAATGAAAAACTGTTTTTT. It encodes CASSTTGLTNEKLFF. Full variable domain (rest looked up from reference TRBV5-1 and TRBJ1-4): KAGVTQTPRYLIKTRGQQVTLSCSPISGHRSVSWYQQTPGQGLQFLFEYFSETQRNKGNFPGRFSGRQFSNSRSEMNVSTLELGDSALYLCASSTTGLTNEKLFFGSGTQLSVL.

J is TRBJ2-2 and V is TRBV7-2; TRBD1 agrees at 9 bases. The V gene end was trimmed by 5 bases and the J gene end by 6 bases; junction bases not matched to a gene: 4. Per germline, CDR1 SGHTA and CDR2 FQGNSA. The CDR3 spans 14 residues. The CDR3 bases are TGTGCCAGCAGCCCAGGGACAGGGTCCGGGGAGCTGTTTTTT. This translates into CASSPGTGSGELFF.

The chain has TRBV29-1 and TRBJ1-1, with D unresolved. The CDR3 extends over 13 amino acids. Trimming left V 2 bases short and J 2 bases short, with 9 bases between. Germline V gene lookup returns CDR1 SQVTM and CDR2 ANQGSEA. The DNA of the CDR3 is TGCAGCGTTGAACTACCACCTAACACTGAAGCTTTCTTT. It encodes CSVELPPNTEAFF.

This clone was seen a few times. The chain uses TRBV6-5 and TRBJ1-2, with TRBD1 identical over 7 bases. Germline V gene sequence: CDR1 MNHEY, CDR2 SVGAGI. With 7 bases clipped from V and 2 bases from J, the junction kept 10 bases outside the gene matches. The CDR3 extends over 15 amino acids. The CDR3 spells CASNLLQGPNYGYTF. The DNA of the CDR3 is TGTGCCAGCAATCTCCTACAGGGGCCGAACTATGGCTACACCTTC.

The chain joins TRBV9 to TRBJ2-2; 9 bases are shared with TRBD2. The V and J ends lost 3 bases and 4 bases, in that order; junction bases with no gene match: 7. The germline V gene encodes CDR1 SGDLS and CDR2 YYNGEE. This CDR3 contains 16 residues. Here the CDR3 reads CASSAPSGTGTGELFF. Written as DNA, the CDR3 is TGTGCCAGCAGCGCCCCTAGCGGGACTGGCACCGGGGAGCTGTTTTTT.

The CDR3 DNA is TGTGCCACCAGTGATCTCCCGGTTGGGGAGCTGTTTTTT. Protein sequence: CATSDLPVGELFF. The genes are TRBV24-1 and TRBJ2-2; D gene ambiguous. The V end was cut by 3 bases, the J end by 8 bases, with 9 bases between. CDR1 is KGHDR, CDR2 SFDVKD, per germline. There are 13 residues in the CDR3.

The chain combines TRBV2 with TRBJ1-4; 9 bases map to TRBD1. The V gene end was trimmed by 3 bases and the J gene end by 5 bases; junction bases not matched to a gene: 4. The CDR3 runs 15 residues. Germline CDR1 SNHLY, CDR2 FYNNEI. The CDR3 DNA reads as TGTGCCAGCAGTGATGTGGGACAGGGAAATGAAAAACTGTTTTTT. Protein sequence: CASSDVGQGNEKLFF.

The sample holds one count of this clone. Different DNA sequences within this sample yield the same CDR3. This rearrangement joins TRBV2 to TRBJ1-1; D gene uncertain. This CDR3 is built from 13 residues. CDR1 is SNHLY, CDR2 FYNNEI, per germline. Trimming shortened V by 7 bases and J by 2 bases, and 11 bases separated the two germline ends. CDR3 amino acids: CASIPDTNTEAFF. In DNA, the CDR3 is TGTGCCAGCATCCCCGACACCAACACTGAAGCTTTCTTT.

The CDR3 region is CATSESGTTTTEAFF. CDR3 sequence (DNA): TGTGCCACCAGTGAATCTGGGACAACTACCACTGAAGCTTTCTTT. The rearrangement uses TRBV24-1 and TRBJ1-1; maybe TRBD1 (6 bases). Germline V CDR1 and CDR2: KGHDR, SFDVKD. The CDR3 has 15 amino acids. Trimming removed 4 bases at V and 4 bases at J, with 15 bases between.

CDR3 in DNA: TGTGCCAGCAGGCGGGGGTTTCTTCACACTGAAGCTTTCTTT. This codes for CASRRGFLHTEAFF. The gene calls are TRBV6-5 and TRBJ1-1, with D perhaps TRBD1 (5 bases). Germline assignment: CDR1 MNHEY and CDR2 SVGAGI. CDR3 length: 14 residues. V was pared by 6 bases and J by 3 bases, with 14 bases between.

The chain employs TRBV7-9 and TRBJ1-2, with D possibly matching TRBD1 (6 bases). Trimming stripped 5 bases from V and 8 bases from J, with 15 bases between. Germline values: CDR1 SEHNR, CDR2 FQNEAQ (reference sequence). The CDR3 runs to 13 residues. The CDR3 bases are TGTGCCAGCAGCCCCGTTGGGGGCGAAGGCTACACCTTC. Translating it yields CASSPVGGEGYTF.

The V call is TRBV11-2, the J call TRBJ1-5, with 9 nucleotides matching TRBD1. The CDR3 sequence is 14 residues long. V lost 5 bases to trimming and J lost 2 bases; unmatched junction nucleotides: 1. Germline V gene lookup returns CDR1 SGHAT and CDR2 FQNNGV. CDR3 DNA sequence: TGTGCCAGCAGCCGGACAGGGGGCAATCAGCCCCAGCATTTT. This codes for CASSRTGGNQPQHF.

The V call is TRBV6-6, the J call TRBJ1-5; a possible D gene is TRBD1 (6 bases). CDR1 MNHNY and CDR2 SVGAGI come from the germline V gene (reference sequence). The CDR3 contains 14 residues. Trimming took 5 bases from V and 6 from J, leaving 14 bases between them. CDR3 bases: TGTGCCAGCAGTGCAGGAAGGGGGGGTCAGCCCCAGCATTTT. Translating gives CASSAGRGGQPQHF.

Details on this clone: Other DNA sequences in this sample translate to the same CDR3. The chain has TRBV20-1 and TRBJ1-2, with D unresolved. Germline loops: CDR1 DFQATT, CDR2 SNEGSKA (reference sequence). This CDR3 has 10 amino acids. Trimming cost V 1 base and J 4 bases, with 1 base left between them. Here the CDR3 reads CSARGYGYTF. The CDR3 DNA reads TGCAGTGCTAGAGGCTATGGCTACACCTTC.

The rearrangement uses TRBV7-2 and TRBJ1-4; a possible D gene is TRBD1 (6 bases). This CDR3 contains 16 residues. Deletions cut 5 bases from V and 3 bases from J, with 16 bases between. Germline CDR1 and CDR2: SGHTA and FQGNSA. The CDR3 nucleotides read TGTGCCAGCAGCCCACTCAGGGGCTGGGCTAATGAAAAACTGTTTTTT. Translating gives CASSPLRGWANEKLFF. Full variable domain (rest looked up from reference TRBV7-2 and TRBJ1-4): GAGVSQSPSNKVTEKGKDVELRCDPISGHTALYWYRQSLGQGLEFLIYFQGNSAPDKSGLPSDRFSAERTGGSVSTLTIQRTQQEDSAVYLCASSPLRGWANEKLFFGSGTQLSVL.

The chain has TRBV19 and TRBJ1-1; possibly TRBD1 for D (5 bases). Deletions cut 6 bases from V and 5 bases from J, with 19 bases between. Germline V gene lookup returns CDR1 LNHDA and CDR2 SQIVND (reference sequence). This CDR3 contains 15 residues. For the CDR3, the DNA is TGTGCCAGTAGCCTCGGGGCCGCTTCAGGGACTGAAGCTTTCTTT. Translation: CASSLGAASGTEAFF.

This clone was picked up one time. Mismatch with germline at one junction end may stem from a read error. V gene TRBV24-1 combines with J gene TRBJ1-5; D ambiguous. Per germline, CDR1 KGHDR and CDR2 SFDVKD. The CDR3 has 13 amino acids. The CDR3 is CATSDFSDQPQHF. The CDR3 DNA reads as TGTGCCACCAGTGATTTTAGCGATCAGCCCCAGCATTTT.

J is TRBJ1-6 and V is TRBV30, with 7 bases identical to TRBD1. Germline loops: CDR1 GTSNPN, CDR2 SVGIG (reference sequence). There are 13 residues in the CDR3. Trimming cost V 4 bases and J 10 bases; bases outside gene matches: 7. The CDR3 loop is CAWTRDRESPLHF. CDR3 in DNA: TGTGCCTGGACCCGGGACAGAGAATCACCCCTCCACTTT.

The CDR3 is CAISRTETNQPQHF. CDR3 nucleotide sequence: TGTGCCATCAGCCGGACGGAGACCAATCAGCCCCAGCATTTT. This chain connects TRBV10-3 to TRBJ1-5; unclear D gene. Trimming left V 6 bases short and J 3 bases short, with 12 bases between. This CDR3 is 14 amino acids long. Germline loops: CDR1 ENHRY, CDR2 SYGVKD.

The chain couples TRBV6-5 to TRBJ1-5; D uncertain. The CDR3 spans 11 residues. Germline V gene sequence: CDR1 MNHEY, CDR2 SVGAGI. V was shortened by 5 bases and J by 11 bases, with 10 bases between the two germline ends. Here the CDR3 DNA reads TGTGCCAGCAGTATCCAAAGTTCCCAGCATTTT. Translation gives CASSIQSSQHF.

The chain uses TRBV5-5 and TRBJ1-1, with D hard to call. CDR3 length equals 13 residues. Trimming took off 0 bases at V and 3 bases at J, with 6 bases between the two ends. Germline values: CDR1 SGHKS, CDR2 YYEKEE (reference sequence). CDR3 coding DNA: TGTGCCAGCAGCTTGGAGGCGTACACTGAAGCTTTCTTT. Amino acid sequence: CASSLEAYTEAFF.

V and J are TRBV5-1 and TRBJ2-5, with unresolved D. Trimming removed 4 bases from V and 1 base from J, with 8 bases in between. Looked up from germline, CDR1 is SGHRS and CDR2 is YFSETQ. This CDR3 region has 13 residues. The CDR3 coding sequence is TGCGCCAGCAGCCCCGCTGCCCAAGAGACCCAGTACTTC. Its protein is CASSPAAQETQYF.

Details on this clone: Germline is not matched at one junction end, which may reflect a read error. The chain links TRBV28 to TRBJ2-3; D is unclear. The CDR3 is 13 amino acids. Germline assignment: CDR1 MDHEN and CDR2 SYDVKM. The CDR3 spells CATSWAVTDTQYF. DNA for the CDR3: TGTGCCACCAGTTGGGCCGTCACAGATACGCAGTATTTT.

On this clone: The sample holds other DNA sequences that translate to the same CDR3. This chain uses TRBV7-2 with TRBJ2-5; possibly TRBD2 for D (6 bases). V was clipped by 0 bases and J by 5 bases, with 7 bases between them. Germline V lookup: CDR1 SGHTA, CDR2 FQGNSA. The CDR3 has 13 residues. The CDR3 bases are TGTGCCAGCAGCTTAGCGGGAGGCGAGACCCAGTACTTC. Translation gives CASSLAGGETQYF.

The chain carries TRBV7-9 and TRBJ2-7; 11 positions match TRBD2. Germline-derived CDR1 and CDR2 are SEHNR and FQNEAQ (reference sequence). The CDR3 loop spans 14 amino acids. The J segment lost 3 bases and the V segment lost 5 bases, leaving 3 bases of the junction unmatched. In DNA form, the CDR3 reads TGTGCCAGCAGCCCCGGGACTAGCGGCTACGAGCAGTACTTC. Protein product: CASSPGTSGYEQYF.

This clone appeared a few times. V and J are TRBV14 and TRBJ1-2, with TRBD1 matching over 7 bases. Germline CDR1 reads SGHDN; CDR2 reads FVKESK. V was clipped by 0 bases and J by 3 bases; unmatched bases: 16. The CDR3 totals 19 residues. The CDR3: CASSQEGWTGRTLDYGYTF. The CDR3 nucleotides are TGTGCCAGCAGCCAAGAGGGCTGGACAGGACGGACCCTAGACTATGGCTACACCTTC.